What follows describes a single T cell receptor beta chain. Its antigen is still unknown. The record has no base qualities; no much larger clone is one base away. The sample comes from a study of T cell responses to AZD1222 COVID-19 vaccine (dated by TCRdb to the early 2020s). Study-level background: TCR sequencing covered over 230 trial participants: 207 given two doses of AZD1222 and 26 given two doses of MenACWY control vaccine. Trial participants were enrolled by age into 18-55, 56-69 and 70-plus year subgroups, with roughly 150, 30 and 60 TCR-sequenced participants respectively.

The CDR3 regions of human TCRbeta chains were analyzed by immunosequencing. As for how the authors treated the data: Repertoire TCRs were matched against a reference library of SARS-CoV-2-specific TCRs generated with the MIRA antigen-specificity platform. Breadth was defined as the fraction of unique TCRs that were SARS-CoV-2-associated. Depth was defined as the fraction of total T cells that were SARS-CoV-2-associated. Each spike-specific TCR was assigned to its reactive spike region and to a CD4 or CD8 class using the MIRA data. Log10-transformed breadth and depth values were compared by one-way ANOVA with Sidak's multiple comparisons tests. What TCRdb holds here is the immuneACCESS table cut down to in-frame rearrangements. Part of the clones is not present; checked against another copy, under half of the missing clones reflect an unresolved V gene, and the others are unexplained. That table furnishes V, J and clone size, whereas the DNA furnished D and trimming. This sample lists 80,000 to 90,000 clones; more than 75% were detected once. Jointly, the top ten make up less than 5.5% of the sample.

Sample time point, as interpreted from the label and publication: baseline before first vaccination. According to the study, the label for this sample's treatment or condition signals: meningococcal conjugate vaccine given as trial control. Samples from vaccinated people were obtained from the UK trials COV001 and COV002, which included a single-blind randomized controlled phase 2/3 trial of AZD1222 (ChAdOx1 nCoV-19) in healthy adults. For TCRbeta chain sequencing, PBMC samples were collected from trial participants at day 0 and at day 28 after the second dose. The investigation overall reported the following: Epitopes outside the regions mutated in the B.1.351 and B.1.1.7 variants were reportedly recognized by nearly half of the unique spike-specific TCRs. After two AZD1222 doses, spike-specific TCR breadth and depth were significantly higher than at day 0 and than in MenACWY recipients. Conclusions about previously exposed vaccinees are limited because only five to seven AZD1222 recipients were SARS-CoV-2 seropositive at baseline. CD4 TCRs associated with the vaccine covered the entire spike protein, and the dominant responses were in regions 160-218 and 743-854. Participants were mostly white British, with more females than males. The authors suggested clonal diversity may have been underestimated. The 56-69-year group was small, and its depth increase did not reach significance, likely because of low power. No day 14 peak-response samples were available, so repertoires were characterized only after the peak T cell response.

Between the V and J ends, shortened by 0 bases and 3 bases respectively, the junction contains 6 bases. CDR1 and CDR2 are read off the germline V gene as SNHLY and FYNNEI. Reading from cysteine to phenylalanine, the CDR3 counts 13 amino acids. Only the CDR3 part of the read is kept: 39 bases, read in frame from the first base. This sequence uses TRBV2 and TRBJ2-7, with the D gene call left open. The origin of this receptor is an adult in good health. Sequenced here: peripheral blood, sampled on day 0 of MenACWY control vaccination. The DNA sequence is given as TGTGCCAGCAGTGAAGCAACACACTACGAGCAGTACTTC. It translates to CASSEATHYEQYF.